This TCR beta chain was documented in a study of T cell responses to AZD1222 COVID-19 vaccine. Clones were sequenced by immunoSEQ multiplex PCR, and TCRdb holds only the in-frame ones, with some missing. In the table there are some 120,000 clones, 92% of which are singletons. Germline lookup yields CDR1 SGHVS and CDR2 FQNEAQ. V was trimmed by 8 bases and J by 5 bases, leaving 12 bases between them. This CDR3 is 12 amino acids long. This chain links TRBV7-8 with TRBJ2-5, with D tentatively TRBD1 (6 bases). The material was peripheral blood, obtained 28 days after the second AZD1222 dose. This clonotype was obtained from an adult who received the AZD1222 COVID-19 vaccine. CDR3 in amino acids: CASGTGLETQYF. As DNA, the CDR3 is TGTGCCAGCGGAACAGGGTTGGAGACCCAGTACTTC.